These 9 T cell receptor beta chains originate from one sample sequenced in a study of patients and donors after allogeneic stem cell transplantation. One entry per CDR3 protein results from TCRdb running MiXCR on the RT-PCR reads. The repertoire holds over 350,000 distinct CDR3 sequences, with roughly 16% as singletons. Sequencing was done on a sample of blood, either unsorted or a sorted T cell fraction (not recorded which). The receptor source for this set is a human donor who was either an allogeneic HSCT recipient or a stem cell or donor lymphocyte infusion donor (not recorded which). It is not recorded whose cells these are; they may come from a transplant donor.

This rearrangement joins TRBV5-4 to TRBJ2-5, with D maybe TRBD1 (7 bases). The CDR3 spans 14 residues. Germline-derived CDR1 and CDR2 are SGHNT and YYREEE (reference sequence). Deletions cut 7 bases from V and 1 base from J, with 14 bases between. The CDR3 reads CASAQGGSQETQYF. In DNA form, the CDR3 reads TGTGCCAGCGCTCAGGGGGGAAGCCAAGAGACCCAGTACTTC.

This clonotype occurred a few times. The DNA of the CDR3 is TGTGCCAGCAGTCCAACAGGGCTTTTAGAGACCCAGTACTTC. This translates into CASSPTGLLETQYF. The chain uses TRBV11-2 and TRBJ2-5; the D gene is possibly TRBD1 (6 bases). The germline V gene has CDR1 SGHAT and CDR2 FQNNGV. The CDR3 consists of 14 residues. Trimming shortened V by 6 bases and J by 4 bases, and 15 bases separated the two germline ends.

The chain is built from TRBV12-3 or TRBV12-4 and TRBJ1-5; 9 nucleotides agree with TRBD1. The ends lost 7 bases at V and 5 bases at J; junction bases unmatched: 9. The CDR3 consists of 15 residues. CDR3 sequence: CASKLGTGLYQPQHF. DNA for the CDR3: TGTGCCAGCAAATTGGGGACAGGGCTATATCAGCCCCAGCATTTT.

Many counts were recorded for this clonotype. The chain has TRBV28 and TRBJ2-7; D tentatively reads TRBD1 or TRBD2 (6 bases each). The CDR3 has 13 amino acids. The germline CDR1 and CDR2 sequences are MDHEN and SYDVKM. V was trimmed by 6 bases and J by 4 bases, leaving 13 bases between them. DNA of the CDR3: TGTGCCAGCAGGGGGGCGGGAAGGTACGAGCAGTACTTC. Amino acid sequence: CASRGAGRYEQYF.

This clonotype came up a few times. DNA for the CDR3: TGTGCCAGCACAGTAGCGGGAGAGGCCTACAATGAGCAGTTCTTC. It specifies CASTVAGEAYNEQFF. V and J are TRBV21-1 and TRBJ2-1; TRBD2 is the table's D call and was not checked against the DNA. TRBV21-1 is a recognized pseudogene. The CDR3 is made up of 15 amino acids.

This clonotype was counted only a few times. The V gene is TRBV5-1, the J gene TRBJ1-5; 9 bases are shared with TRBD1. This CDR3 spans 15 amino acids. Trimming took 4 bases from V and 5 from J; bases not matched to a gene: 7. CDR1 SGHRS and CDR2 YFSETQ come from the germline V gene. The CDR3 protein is CASSPWTGVDQPQHF. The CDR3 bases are TGCGCCAGCAGCCCCTGGACAGGGGTCGATCAGCCCCAGCATTTT.

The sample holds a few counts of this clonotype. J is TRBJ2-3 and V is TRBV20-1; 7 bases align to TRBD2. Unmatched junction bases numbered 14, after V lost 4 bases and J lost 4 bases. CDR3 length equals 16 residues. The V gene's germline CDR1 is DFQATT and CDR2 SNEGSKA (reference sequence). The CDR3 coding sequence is TGCAGTGCTACAAACAAGGCGGGAGTTTGGGCAGATACGCAGTATTTT. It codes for CSATNKAGVWADTQYF.

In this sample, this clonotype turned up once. This CDR3 is CSASLRLAGNEQFF. The CDR3 DNA reads as TGCAGTGCTAGCCTACGACTAGCGGGCAATGAGCAGTTCTTC. This chain uses TRBV20-1 with TRBJ2-1; 10 bases are shared with TRBD2. This CDR3 contains 14 residues. V was clipped by 3 bases and J by 6 bases; unmatched bases: 5. Germline values: CDR1 DFQATT, CDR2 SNEGSKA (reference sequence).

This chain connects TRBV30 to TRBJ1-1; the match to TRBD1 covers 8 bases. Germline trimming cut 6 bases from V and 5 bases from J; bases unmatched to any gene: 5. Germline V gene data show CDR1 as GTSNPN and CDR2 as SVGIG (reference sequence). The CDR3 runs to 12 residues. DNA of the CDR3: TGTGCCTGCACTACAGGGGGGACTGAAGCTTTCTTT. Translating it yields CACTTGGTEAFF. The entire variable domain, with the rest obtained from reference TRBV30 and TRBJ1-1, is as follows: SQTIHQWPATLVQPVGSPLSLECTVEGTSNPNLYWYRQAAGRGLQLLFYSVGIGQISSEVPQNLSASRPQDRQFILSSKKLLLSDSGFYLCACTTGGTEAFFGQGTRLTVV.